Shown below are 3 T cell receptor beta chains from a single sample sequenced in a study of technical replicates of blood from a handful of donors. Assay used: immunoSEQ multiplex PCR; TCRdb lists only in-frame clones, some missing. Of 70,000 to 85,000 clones listed, 92% are singletons. The sample taken for sequencing was T cells isolated from PBMCs. The receptors here all came from a human donor in good health.

The chain links TRBV7-9 to TRBJ2-1, with 7 bases aligning to TRBD2. Looked up from germline, CDR1 is SEHNR and CDR2 is FQNEAQ (reference sequence). CDR3 length: 17 amino acids. V gave up 4 bases and J gave up 4 bases; unmatched junction bases: 13. CDR3 DNA sequence: TGTGCCAGCAGCTCCCTGACGGGTAGCGGGTTGTACAATGAGCAGTTCTTC. Translated: CASSSLTGSGLYNEQFF. Full variable domain (remainder filled in from reference TRBV7-9 and TRBJ2-1): DTGVSQNPRHKITKRGQNVTFRCDPISEHNRLYWYRQTLGQGPEFLTYFQNEAQLEKSRLLSDRFSAERPKGSFSTLEIQRTEQGDSAMYLCASSSLTGSGLYNEQFFGPGTRLTVL.

Remarks on this clone: Other DNA sequences in the sample encode the same CDR3. The chain has TRBV4-1 and TRBJ1-1; D perhaps matches TRBD1 (5 bases). The CDR3 covers 13 residues. The V gene lost 3 bases and the J gene lost 3 bases, with 8 bases spanning the gap. CDR1 and CDR2 from the germline V gene are MGHRA and YSYEKL. The CDR3: CASSHPGDTEAFF. CDR3 nucleotide sequence: TGCGCCAGCAGCCACCCGGGGGACACTGAAGCTTTCTTT.

The chain uses TRBV6-5 and TRBJ2-3; TRBD1 matches at 9 bases. V was pared by 4 bases and J by 1 base, with 3 bases of the junction left unmatched. Germline V lookup: CDR1 MNHEY, CDR2 SVGAGI. CDR3 size: 15 residues. The CDR3 DNA is TGTGCCAGCAGTTTGAGGGACAGGGGCACAGATACGCAGTATTTT. Amino acids: CASSLRDRGTDTQYF.